The source of this T cell receptor (beta chain) is a study of blood T cells in healthy people across ages. This clonotype was counted a few times. Next came a second PCR, run for roughly 7 to 12 cycles, which used a sample-barcoded 5' primer along with a J-beta primer mix. TCRdb reanalysed the 5' RACE reads using MiXCR and keeps one entry per CDR3 protein. Of about 780,000 distinct CDR3 sequences listed, around half are singletons. From germline, CDR1 is MNHEY and CDR2 SVGAGI. Trimming stripped 6 bases from V and 0 bases from J, with 12 bases between. The CDR3 extends over 15 amino acids. V is TRBV6-5 and J is TRBJ2-1; D might be TRBD1 (6 bases). This TCR came from a man older than 75 in good health. The material sequenced was blood. Written as DNA, the CDR3 is TGTGCCAGCAGGCGAGACAGGAACTCCTACAATGAGCAGTTCTTC. This codes for CASRRDRNSYNEQFF.